The 19 T cell receptor beta chains below come from one sample, sequenced in a study of blood T cell repertoires in COVID-19. The assay was immunoSEQ multiplex PCR, and TCRdb's table has in-frame clones only and misses some. The top ten hold 1.9% of the sample, which has around 240,000 clones, over 75% seen once. The sequencing input was PBMCs or T cells enriched from blood (not recorded which). These receptors were obtained from a woman aged 45 to 65 who had recovered from COVID-19.

The chain is built from TRBV3-1 (or the pseudogene TRBV3-2) and TRBJ2-7, with TRBD1 identical over 7 bases. Germline assignment: CDR1 LGHDT and CDR2 YNNKEL (reference sequence). V shed 4 bases, J shed 3 bases, and the junction held 15 bases outside the gene matches. The CDR3 contains 17 residues. This CDR3 is CASSRNLGQNIGYEQYF. DNA of the CDR3: TGTGCCAGCAGCCGCAACCTGGGACAGAATATAGGCTACGAGCAGTACTTC.

The chain uses TRBV6-6 and TRBJ2-5; D is ambiguous. V dropped 8 bases and J dropped 5 bases, with 6 bases sitting between them. The CDR3 is 10 amino acids. CDR1 is MNHNY and CDR2 is SVGAGI in the germline V gene (reference sequence). CDR3 sequence reads: CASFSETQYF. The CDR3, as DNA: TGTGCCAGCTTCTCGGAGACCCAGTACTTC.

The chain is built from TRBV13 and TRBJ1-3; possibly TRBD1 for D (6 bases). Germline assignment: CDR1 PRHDT and CDR2 FYEKMQ (reference sequence). This CDR3 is built from 16 residues. With 5 bases removed from V and 1 base from J, the gap between germline ends came to 15 bases. The CDR3 DNA reads as TGTGCCAGCAGCCCCCAAGGGGGGGTGTCTGGAAACACCATATATTTT. This sequence encodes CASSPQGGVSGNTIYF.

Written as DNA, the CDR3 is TGCGCCAGCAGTGAAGGAGGATCAGCCTCTGGAAACACCATATATTTT. This translates into CASSEGGSASGNTIYF. This chain uses TRBV10-1 with TRBJ1-3; D is undetermined. Germline CDR1 is WNHNN and CDR2 is SYGVQD (reference sequence). The CDR3 runs 16 residues. Trimming took off 3 bases at V and 0 bases at J, with 12 bases between the two ends.

V gene TRBV19 combines with J gene TRBJ2-4, with D perhaps matching TRBD1 (6 bases). Germline V gene sequence: CDR1 LNHDA, CDR2 SQIVND (reference sequence). The ends were cut back, 1 base at V and 6 bases at J, with 7 bases in the middle. This CDR3 is 13 amino acids long. CDR3 DNA sequence: TGTGCCAGTAGTATAGGGACAGCAAACATTCAGTACTTC. It is translated as CASSIGTANIQYF.

This clone came up a few times. This CDR3 is CASSQLGTGVGYTF. The CDR3 region has the DNA TGTGCCAGCAGCCAACTCGGGACAGGGGTTGGCTACACCTTC. The V and J genes are TRBV14 and TRBJ1-2; 10 bases are shared with TRBD1. Germline V CDR1 and CDR2: SGHDN, FVKESK. CDR3 size: 14 residues. J gave up 7 bases and V 2 bases, and 4 bases lay outside the gene matches. The whole variable domain, remainder taken from reference TRBV14 and TRBJ1-2, is EAGVTQFPSHSVIEKGQTVTLRCDPISGHDNLYWYRRVMGKEIKFLLHFVKESKQDESGMPNNRFLAERTGGTYSTLKVQPAELEDSGVYFCASSQLGTGVGYTFGSGTRLTVV.

The chain links TRBV19 to TRBJ2-7; 12 bases agree with TRBD2. This CDR3 is built from 16 residues. Germline CDR1 and CDR2: LNHDA and SQIVND (reference sequence). V shed 2 bases, J shed 4 bases, and the junction held 6 bases outside the gene matches. Written as DNA, the CDR3 is TGTGCCAGTAGTATAAGGCTAGCGGGAGGGCCGTACGAGCAGTACTTC. Protein sequence: CASSIRLAGGPYEQYF. The variable domain in full, with the rest retrieved from reference TRBV19 and TRBJ2-7, is DGGITQSPKYLFRKEGQNVTLSCEQNLNHDAMYWYRQDPGQGLRLIYYSQIVNDFQKGDIAEGYSVSREKKESFPLTVTSAQKNPTAFYLCASSIRLAGGPYEQYFGPGTRLTVT.

J is TRBJ1-4 and V is TRBV5-1, with D unresolved. The germline gives CDR1 SGHRS, CDR2 YFSETQ. The CDR3 is 14 amino acids. Trimming took off 4 bases at V and 0 bases at J, with 7 bases between the two ends. CDR3 in DNA: TGCGCCAGCAGCGGCTCTGCAACTAATGAAAAACTGTTTTTT. It translates to CASSGSATNEKLFF.

The chain joins TRBV28 to TRBJ1-2; D possibly corresponds to TRBD1 (6 bases). CDR3 length equals 14 residues. Germline V gene sequence: CDR1 MDHEN, CDR2 SYDVKM. V was cut by 7 bases and J by 4 bases, with 16 bases left in between. CDR3 in DNA: TGTGCCAGCACCAGAGGGGGGGACACCTATGGCTACACCTTC. It translates to CASTRGGDTYGYTF.

In its sample, this clone was seen once. This rearrangement joins TRBV1 to TRBJ2-1; the D call in the table, TRBD2, was not verified against the DNA. TRBV1 is assigned pseudogene status. This CDR3 spans 15 amino acids. CDR3 sequence: CTSSQDRGNYNEQFF. CDR3 DNA: TGCACCAGCAGCCAAGATCGCGGGAACTACAATGAGCAGTTCTTC.

This rearrangement joins TRBV5-4 to TRBJ1-1; D gene ambiguous. There are 15 residues in the CDR3. Germline CDR1 is SGHNT and CDR2 is YYREEE (reference sequence). Trimming removed 4 bases at V and 1 base at J, with 14 bases between. The CDR3 DNA reads TGTGCCAGCAGCCCCAGGTCGGCAGAGAACACTGAAGCTTTCTTT. It codes for CASSPRSAENTEAFF.

This chain joins TRBV9 and TRBJ2-2; D ambiguous. The CDR3 covers 15 residues. V lost 0 bases to trimming and J lost 1 base, with 7 bases between them. Germline loops: CDR1 SGDLS, CDR2 YYNGEE. CDR3 sequence reads: CASSVVYGNTGELFF. Written as DNA, the CDR3 is TGTGCCAGCAGCGTAGTATACGGGAACACCGGGGAGCTGTTTTTT.

The sample holds a few counts of this clone. The chain's CDR3 is CASSLNTGQSYGYTF. Here the CDR3 DNA reads TGTGCCAGCAGCTTAAATACGGGACAAAGCTATGGCTACACCTTC. The rearrangement joins TRBV7-8 to TRBJ1-2; a possible D gene is TRBD1 (6 bases). The germline V gene encodes CDR1 SGHVS and CDR2 FQNEAQ. The V gene lost 2 bases and the J gene lost 4 bases, with 14 bases spanning the gap. The CDR3 loop spans 15 amino acids.

This chain connects TRBV7-9 to TRBJ2-7, with 7 positions matching TRBD1. This CDR3 comprises 15 residues. V was pared by 5 bases and J by 6 bases, with 13 bases of the junction left unmatched. Germline loops: CDR1 SEHNR, CDR2 FQNEAQ (reference sequence). CDR3 sequence: CASSPWDRADFEQYF. CDR3 bases: TGTGCCAGCAGCCCCTGGGACAGAGCGGACTTCGAGCAGTACTTC.

This chain joins TRBV5-6 and TRBJ2-1; maybe TRBD2 (5 bases). V was clipped by 1 base and J by 3 bases, with 17 bases between them. This CDR3 has 17 residues. The germline V gene has CDR1 SGHDT and CDR2 YYEEEE. The CDR3 DNA reads as TGTGCCAGCAGCTTGAACGAATGGTTCAGCGGCTACAATGAGCAGTTCTTC. The encoded protein is CASSLNEWFSGYNEQFF.

V gene TRBV5-1 combines with J gene TRBJ2-1, with TRBD1 matching 10 bases. The CDR3 extends over 15 amino acids. The J segment lost 8 bases and the V segment lost 4 bases, leaving 9 bases of the junction unmatched. CDR1 is SGHRS, CDR2 YFSETQ, per germline. The CDR3 DNA is TGCGCCAGCAGCCCCATGACAGGGGGCAGGGATGAGCAGTTCTTC. Translating gives CASSPMTGGRDEQFF.

This clone was detected once. The CDR3 DNA reads TGTGCCACCAGCATGGGACTCCTAGCGGGGGGGGAGCTGTTTTTT. This codes for CATSMGLLAGGELFF. The chain uses TRBV15 and TRBJ2-2, with 9 bases identical to TRBD2. J gave up 8 bases and V 4 bases, and 8 bases lay outside the gene matches. CDR1 and CDR2 (germline): LNHNV, YYDKDF (reference sequence). The CDR3 length is 15 residues.

The chain recombines TRBV19 with TRBJ2-7, with D possibly matching TRBD2 (6 bases). This CDR3 spans 14 amino acids. Trimming shortened V by 6 bases and J by 3 bases, and 15 bases separated the two germline ends. Germline V lookup: CDR1 LNHDA, CDR2 SQIVND (reference sequence). CDR3 sequence (DNA): TGTGCCAGTAGCTACCGGGACTCCTACTACGAGCAGTACTTC. Protein sequence: CASSYRDSYYEQYF. Using reference TRBV19 and TRBJ2-7 for the parts outside the CDR3, the full variable domain is DGGITQSPKYLFRKEGQNVTLSCEQNLNHDAMYWYRQDPGQGLRLIYYSQIVNDFQKGDIAEGYSVSREKKESFPLTVTSAQKNPTAFYLCASSYRDSYYEQYFGPGTRLTVT.

This clone showed up just once. The chain has TRBV2 and TRBJ2-2; the match to TRBD1 covers 11 bases. Trimming at V came to 6 bases and at J to 6 bases, leaving 6 bases not matched to a gene. The V gene's germline CDR1 is SNHLY and CDR2 FYNNEI. The CDR3 has 15 amino acids. CDR3 in amino acids: CASRTGTGGAGELFF. The CDR3 bases are TGTGCCAGCAGGACCGGGACAGGGGGTGCCGGGGAGCTGTTTTTT.